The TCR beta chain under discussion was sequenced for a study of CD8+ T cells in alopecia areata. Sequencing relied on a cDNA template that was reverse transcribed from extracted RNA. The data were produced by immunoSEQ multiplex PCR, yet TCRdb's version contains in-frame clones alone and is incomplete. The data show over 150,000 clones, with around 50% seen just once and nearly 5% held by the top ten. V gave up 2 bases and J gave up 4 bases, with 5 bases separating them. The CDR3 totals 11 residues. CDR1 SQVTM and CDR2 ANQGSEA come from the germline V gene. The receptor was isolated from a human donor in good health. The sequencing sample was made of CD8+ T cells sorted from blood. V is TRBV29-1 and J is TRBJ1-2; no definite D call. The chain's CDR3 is CSVEYSYGYTF. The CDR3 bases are TGCAGCGTTGAATACAGCTATGGCTACACCTTC.